This is a list of T cell receptor beta chains from one sample in a study of siplizumab effects on memory and regulatory T cells. TCRdb keeps only in-frame clones here, not all; method: immunoSEQ multiplex PCR. The repertoire includes more than 75,000 clones, 95% to 97% of them detected once, and around 0.03% sits in the top ten. The source material was naive CD4+ T cells sorted from blood. These receptors were taken from a human donor in good health. Both conserved end residues are part of each CDR3. The D gene is left open where the match is weak. Clone size is not always given. Where it is, it says once, few, many or a class for expanded clones.

DNA: TGCGCCAGCAAAGGAAACTCCTACGAGCAGTACTTC; CDR3: CASKGNSYEQYF; size: .; J: TRBJ2-7; V: TRBV5-1; length: 12; D: .
DNA: TGTGCCAGCACCCCGAAGGGGGGGGGTAAGAATGCAGATACGCAGTATTTT; CDR3: CASTPKGGGKNADTQYF; size: once; J: TRBJ2-3; V: TRBV9; length: 17; D: .
DNA: TGTGCCAGCAGCCATGAAACACAGGGGAGCTACACCTTC; CDR3: CASSHETQGSYTF; size: .; J: TRBJ1-2; V: TRBV7-9; length: 13; D: TRBD1
DNA: TGTGCCAGCAGCTCGGAACAGGTGAATTCACCCCTCCACTTT; CDR3: CASSSEQVNSPLHF; size: .; J: TRBJ1-6; V: TRBV7-9; length: 14; D: .
DNA: TGTGCCAGCAGCACGACGACAGGGTTAGGTGGCTACACCTTC; CDR3: CASSTTTGLGGYTF; size: .; J: TRBJ1-2; V: TRBV28; length: 14; D: TRBD1
DNA: TGTGCCAGCAGTTTCGCGGGGCGGCAGGATACGCAGTATTTT; CDR3: CASSFAGRQDTQYF; size: .; J: TRBJ2-3; V: TRBV6-5; length: 14; D: .
DNA: TGTGCCAGCAGCCGTGCAGCTGAAGCTTTCTTT; CDR3: CASSRAAEAFF; size: once; J: TRBJ1-1; V: TRBV4-2; length: 11; D: .
DNA: TGTGCCAGCAGTGCTCAGGTGGTCGGGGGCTACACCTTC; CDR3: CASSAQVVGGYTF; size: .; J: TRBJ1-2; V: TRBV28; length: 13; D: .
DNA: TGTGCCAGCAGCGGGGGACTAGCGGGCGGTTGGGAGCAGTACTTC; CDR3: CASSGGLAGGWEQYF; size: .; J: TRBJ2-7; V: TRBV6-1; length: 15; D: TRBD2
DNA: TGTGCCAGCAGCTTATTGCCGAGCGCCGCGGGAGGTGAGCAGTTCTTC; CDR3: CASSLLPSAAGGEQFF; size: .; J: TRBJ2-1; V: TRBV7-2; length: 16; D: TRBD2
DNA: TGTGCCATCAGTGAGCGAGGCCGAAAAGAGACCCAGTACTTC; CDR3: CAISERGRKETQYF; size: .; J: TRBJ2-5; V: TRBV10-3; length: 14; D: .
DNA: TGTGCCAGCAGCTCGGGACAGGGTATTCTGGAAAACATTCAGTACTTC; CDR3: CASSSGQGILENIQYF; size: .; J: TRBJ2-4; V: TRBV5-4; length: 16; D: TRBD1
DNA: TGTGCCAGCAGCCACCTGACAGGCGGCTACACCTTC; CDR3: CASSHLTGGYTF; size: few; J: TRBJ1-2; V: TRBV7-9; length: 12; D: .
DNA: TGTGCCAGCAGTTTAGGGGGTACAGATACGCAGTATTTT; CDR3: CASSLGGTDTQYF; size: .; J: TRBJ2-3; V: TRBV28; length: 13; D: .
DNA: TGTGCCAGCCAACCGGTGGGCTCTTCTAACTATGGCTACACCTTC; CDR3: CASQPVGSSNYGYTF; size: once; J: TRBJ1-2; V: TRBV28; length: 15; D: .
DNA: TGTGCCATCAGATTACAAGCGGGCGCTTTGAGCTCCTACAATGAGCAGTTCTTC; CDR3: CAIRLQAGALSSYNEQFF; size: .; J: TRBJ2-1; V: TRBV10-3; length: 18; D: .
DNA: TGCGCCAGCAGCTTGGCGACAGCGAACACCGGGGAGCTGTTTTTT; CDR3: CASSLATANTGELFF; size: .; J: TRBJ2-2; V: TRBV5-1; length: 15; D: .